The next 20 T cell receptor beta chains were all read from a single sample in a study of blood T cell repertoires in COVID-19 (dated by TCRdb to 2018 to 2021). Library prep was done by the immunoSEQ multiplex PCR assay. TCRdb stores this immuneACCESS table with in-frame sequences only. Part of the clones is absent; in the studies checked, under half of the shortfall reflects unresolved V genes, and no reason is known for the rest. Recorded for this sample are around 150,000 clones; 75% to 90% of them occurred a single time. More than 4.5% of the sample belongs to the ten largest clones. The source material was PBMCs or T cells enriched from blood (not recorded which). These receptors were taken from a man between 65 and 80 years old who had been exposed to COVID-19.

The rearrangement uses TRBV7-2 and TRBJ2-7; the D gene is possibly TRBD1 (6 bases). The CDR3 sequence is 13 residues long. V lost 3 bases, J lost 5 bases, and 11 bases lay in between. The germline gives CDR1 SGHTA, CDR2 FQGNSA. The CDR3 region is CASSFTGYNEQYF. The CDR3 DNA reads TGTGCCAGCAGCTTCACAGGGTACAACGAGCAGTACTTC.

This clone was counted a few times. The gene calls are TRBV5-1 and TRBJ1-1; no firm D call. In germline, CDR1 is SGHRS, CDR2 YFSETQ. Trimming left V 2 bases short and J 4 bases short, with 6 bases between. This CDR3 has 12 residues. The CDR3 sequence is CASSFAGTEAFF. CDR3 nucleotide sequence: TGCGCCAGCAGCTTCGCCGGCACTGAAGCTTTCTTT.

The V and J genes are TRBV6-2 or TRBV6-3 and TRBJ2-2; 9 nucleotides align to TRBD2. V was clipped by 5 bases and J by 8 bases; unmatched bases: 6. The germline V gene has CDR1 MNHEY and CDR2 SVGEGT. The CDR3 length is 14 residues. The chain's CDR3 is CASSEGLASGELFF. CDR3 DNA sequence: TGTGCCAGCAGTGAGGGACTAGCTAGTGGGGAGCTGTTTTTT.

The rearrangement links TRBV18 to TRBJ2-2; 9 nucleotides align to TRBD1. Trimming at V came to 3 bases and at J to 5 bases, leaving 4 bases not matched to a gene. The CDR3 has 15 amino acids. Germline CDR1 reads KGHSH; CDR2 reads LQKENI. The CDR3 DNA sequence: TGTGCCAGCTCACCCCCGACAGGGGGAACCGGGGAGCTGTTTTTT. The encoded protein is CASSPPTGGTGELFF.

This rearrangement joins TRBV3-1 (or the pseudogene TRBV3-2) to TRBJ2-7, with D unclear. The length of the CDR3 is 13 residues. Trimming took 5 bases from V and 0 from J, leaving 8 bases between them. The germline V gene has CDR1 LGHDT and CDR2 YNNKEL (reference sequence). This CDR3 reads CASSEQVSYEQYF. CDR3 nucleotides: TGTGCCAGCAGCGAGCAGGTCTCCTACGAGCAGTACTTC.

The chain recombines TRBV7-2 with TRBJ2-2, with a possible D match to TRBD2 (5 bases). The CDR3 runs 14 residues. The germline gives CDR1 SGHTA, CDR2 FQGNSA. The V gene lost 3 bases and the J gene lost 5 bases, with 10 bases spanning the gap. The CDR3 DNA sequence: TGTGCCAGCAGCTTGGCCTGGAGGACCGGGGAGCTGTTTTTT. Residues: CASSLAWRTGELFF.

The rearrangement uses TRBV20-1 and TRBJ2-5; tentatively, D is TRBD1 (6 bases). This CDR3 contains 11 residues. The germline V gene has CDR1 DFQATT and CDR2 SNEGSKA (reference sequence). The CDR3 loop is CGFKGEETQYF. As DNA, the CDR3 is TGCGGTTTCAAGGGGGAAGAGACCCAGTACTTC.

The chain has TRBV4-1 and TRBJ1-2; 7 nucleotides line up with TRBD1. Per the germline V gene, CDR1 is MGHRA and CDR2 is YSYEKL. J lost 7 bases, V lost 4 bases, and 12 bases had no gene match. The CDR3 is 15 residues long. The CDR3, as DNA: TGCGCCAGCAGCCCAGCGGAGGGGGCAGTGGGTGGCTACACCTTC. It encodes CASSPAEGAVGGYTF.

The V and J genes are TRBV9 and TRBJ1-1, with 11 bases lining up with TRBD1. The CDR3 is 16 residues long. The junction had 5 bases not matched to a gene; V was cut back by 0 bases and J by 4 bases. The V gene's germline CDR1 is SGDLS and CDR2 YYNGEE. This CDR3 is CASSVGPGTGGTEAFF. In DNA form, the CDR3 reads TGTGCCAGCAGCGTAGGACCAGGGACAGGGGGCACTGAAGCTTTCTTT. The full variable domain, in which reference TRBV9 and TRBJ1-1 provide the parts outside the CDR3, is DSGVTQTPKHLITATGQRVTLRCSPRSGDLSVYWYQQSLDQGLQFLIQYYNGEERAKGNILERFSAQQFPDLHSELNLSSLELGDSALYFCASSVGPGTGGTEAFFGQGTRLTVV.

The chain employs TRBV19 and TRBJ2-5; 11 bases fit TRBD2. J gave up 4 bases and V 10 bases, and 11 bases lay outside the gene matches. This CDR3 has 15 residues. CDR1 is LNHDA, CDR2 SQIVND, per germline (reference sequence). In DNA, the CDR3 is TGTGCCACTTCAGGAAAGGGACTAGCGGTAGAGACCCAGTACTTC. Translation gives CATSGKGLAVETQYF.

The CDR3 region has the DNA TGTGCCAGCAGCGGCCGGACAGCTGCTCAAGAGACCCAGTACTTC. The encoded protein is CASSGRTAAQETQYF. The chain carries TRBV28 and TRBJ2-5, with a tentative D call TRBD1 (6 bases). The CDR3 is 15 residues long. V was pared by 6 bases and J by 2 bases, with 16 bases between. CDR1 is MDHEN, CDR2 SYDVKM, per germline.

V usage is TRBV3-1 (or the pseudogene TRBV3-2) and J usage is TRBJ2-1; 11 bases line up with TRBD2. The length of the CDR3 is 15 residues. Germline V gene lookup returns CDR1 LGHDT and CDR2 YNNKEL (reference sequence). After removal of 0 bases from V and 7 bases from J, the junction contained 2 bases not matched to a gene. The CDR3 sequence is CASSQDLAGGNEQFF. The CDR3, as DNA: TGTGCCAGCAGCCAAGACCTAGCGGGGGGAAATGAGCAGTTCTTC.

The chain is built from TRBV4-1 and TRBJ1-5; D is ambiguous. V lost 0 bases and J lost 4, with 7 bases in between. The CDR3 is 14 residues long. Germline V gene lookup returns CDR1 MGHRA and CDR2 YSYEKL. CDR3 nucleotide sequence: TGCGCCAGCAGCCAAGATTTCCCGAATCAGCCCCAGCATTTT. Translation: CASSQDFPNQPQHF.

The chain joins TRBV18 to TRBJ1-1; D uncertain. Germline V gene data show CDR1 as KGHSH and CDR2 as LQKENI. V lost 3 bases and J 0 bases, leaving 20 bases between the germline ends. This CDR3 contains 18 residues. CDR3 sequence reads: CASSPPVGLDGVNTEAFF. Here the CDR3 DNA reads TGTGCCAGCTCACCCCCCGTCGGGCTCGACGGGGTGAACACTGAAGCTTTCTTT.

This CDR3 reads CAISERGYEQYF. The CDR3 DNA is TGTGCCATCAGTGAGAGGGGATACGAGCAGTACTTC. This rearrangement joins TRBV10-3 to TRBJ2-7, with D tentatively TRBD1 (5 bases). Germline V CDR1 and CDR2: ENHRY, SYGVKD. V lost 2 bases to trimming and J lost 4 bases, with 6 bases between them. The CDR3 length is 12 residues.

The chain links TRBV15 to TRBJ2-2; possibly TRBD1 for D (6 bases). CDR3 length: 16 residues. V was shortened by 5 bases and J by 1 base, with 14 bases between the two germline ends. Germline CDR1 is LNHNV and CDR2 is YYDKDF (reference sequence). This chain's CDR3 is CATSPHSGVNTGELFF. In DNA form, the CDR3 reads TGTGCCACCAGCCCGCATTCAGGGGTGAACACCGGGGAGCTGTTTTTT.

The chain has TRBV28 and TRBJ2-7; 7 bases fit TRBD2. J lost 0 bases, V lost 3 bases, and 14 bases had no gene match. The CDR3 is 18 residues long. CDR1 MDHEN and CDR2 SYDVKM come from the germline V gene. DNA for the CDR3: TGTGCCAGCAGTTTTCTAGTAGCTAGCGGCGCGAGCTCCTACGAGCAGTACTTC. Protein product: CASSFLVASGASSYEQYF.

This clone occurred once. The chain combines TRBV7-9 with TRBJ1-2, with 10 nucleotides matching TRBD1. CDR1 and CDR2 from the germline V gene are SEHNR and FQNEAQ (reference sequence). The CDR3 has 15 residues. Germline trimming cut 5 bases from V and 8 bases from J; bases unmatched to any gene: 11. CDR3 sequence (DNA): TGTGCCAGCAGCCCTATTCGACAGGGGGCGATCGGCTACACCTTC. Residues: CASSPIRQGAIGYTF.

The rearrangement joins TRBV9 to TRBJ2-5; the match to TRBD2 covers 9 bases. The V gene end was trimmed by 4 bases and the J gene end by 5 bases; junction bases not matched to a gene: 6. The CDR3 contains 14 residues. Germline CDR1 is SGDLS and CDR2 is YYNGEE. CDR3 DNA sequence: TGTGCCAGCAGCTCTACTAGCGGGCGGGAGACCCAGTACTTC. It encodes CASSSTSGRETQYF.

The chain carries TRBV18 and TRBJ1-2, with no clear D. The V gene's germline CDR1 is KGHSH and CDR2 LQKENI. This CDR3 has 13 amino acids. The ends were cut back, 3 bases at V and 8 bases at J, with 13 bases in the middle. CDR3 in amino acids: CASSPGEAGGYTF. Here the CDR3 DNA reads TGTGCCAGCTCACCGGGCGAGGCGGGAGGCTACACCTTC.